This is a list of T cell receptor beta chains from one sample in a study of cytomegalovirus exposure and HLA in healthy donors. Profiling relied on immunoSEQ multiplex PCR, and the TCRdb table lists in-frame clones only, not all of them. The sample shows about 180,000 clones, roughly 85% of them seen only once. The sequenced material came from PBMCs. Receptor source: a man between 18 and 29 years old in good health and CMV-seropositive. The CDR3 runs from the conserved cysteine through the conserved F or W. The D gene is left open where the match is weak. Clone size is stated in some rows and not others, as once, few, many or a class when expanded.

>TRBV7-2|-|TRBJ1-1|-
TGTGCCAGCAGCCCTGCGCTTGAATACACTGAAGCTTTCTTT
CASSPALEYTEAFF
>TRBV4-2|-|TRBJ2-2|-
TGTGCCAGCAGCCAAGAGTGGACAGATAACACCGGGGAGCTGTTTTTT
CASSQEWTDNTGELFF
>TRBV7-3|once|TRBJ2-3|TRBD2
TGTGCCAGCAGCTTAGCGGGGGGCACAGATACGCAGTATTTT
CASSLAGGTDTQYF
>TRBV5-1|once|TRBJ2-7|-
TGCGCCAGCAGTAGGTCTAGCCCTTCCTACGAGCAGTACTTC
CASSRSSPSYEQYF
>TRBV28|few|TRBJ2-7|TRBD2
TGTGCCAGCAGTTCCCCTAGCGGGACCTCCTACGAGCAGTACTTC
CASSSPSGTSYEQYF
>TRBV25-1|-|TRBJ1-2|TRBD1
TGTGCCAGCAGTGACGAGACAGGGTATGCGGGTGGCTACACCTTC
CASSDETGYAGGYTF
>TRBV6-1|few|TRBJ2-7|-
TGTGCCAGCAATCCAGGGCTTACGATGTACTACGAGCAGTACTTC
CASNPGLTMYYEQYF
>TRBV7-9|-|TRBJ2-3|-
TGTGCCAGCAGCTTAGAGGGGTCTGGGGATACGCAGTATTTT
CASSLEGSGDTQYF
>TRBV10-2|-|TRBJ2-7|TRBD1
TGCGCCAGCAGTGGACAGGGTTGGGAGCAGTACTTC
CASSGQGWEQYF
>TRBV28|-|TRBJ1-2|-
TGTGCCAGCAGTCTACCTACTAACTATGGCTACACCTTC
CASSLPTNYGYTF
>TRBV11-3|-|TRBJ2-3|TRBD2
TGTGCCAGCAGACACCGGGACTACCTACGCAGCACAGATACGCAGTATTTT
CASRHRDYLRSTDTQYF
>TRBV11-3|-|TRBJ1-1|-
TGTGCCAGCACCTTAGGGAGGAACACTGAAGCTTTCTTT
CASTLGRNTEAFF
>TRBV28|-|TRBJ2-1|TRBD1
TGTGCCAGCAGTCAACAGGGGAATGAGCAGTTCTTC
CASSQQGNEQFF
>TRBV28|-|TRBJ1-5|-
TGTGCCAGCAGTTTATGGTTAAGCAATCAGCCCCAGCATTTT
CASSLWLSNQPQHF
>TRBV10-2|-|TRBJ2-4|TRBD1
TGCGCCAGCATGACAGGGAACATTCAGTACTTC
CASMTGNIQYF
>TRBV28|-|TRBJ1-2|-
TGTGCCAGCAGTTTTGCAGTGAAGGGGGATCTCTATGGCTACACCTTC
CASSFAVKGDLYGYTF
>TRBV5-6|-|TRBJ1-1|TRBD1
TGTGCCAGCATAGAGTTAGTCCAGGGGGCGGCTGAAGCTTTCTTT
CASIELVQGAAEAFF
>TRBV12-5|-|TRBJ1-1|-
TGTGCTAGTGGTTGGGCAGGCAACACTGAAGCTTTCTTT
CASGWAGNTEAFF
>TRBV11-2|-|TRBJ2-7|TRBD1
TGTGCCAGCAGCTTCGGGGACAGCACCTACGAGCAGTACTTC
CASSFGDSTYEQYF
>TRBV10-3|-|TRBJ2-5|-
TGTGCCATCAGTGAGTCGCTAGCGCCTTCCTTCGGAGAGACCCAGTACTTC
CAISESLAPSFGETQYF
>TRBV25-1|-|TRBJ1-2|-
TGTGCCAGCAGTGATGGCGGGGAGCTACTCTATGGCTACACCTTC
CASSDGGELLYGYTF
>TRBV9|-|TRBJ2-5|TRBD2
TGTGCCAGCAGCATAGGGCACGGGACTAGCGGACAAGAGACCCAGTACTTC
CASSIGHGTSGQETQYF
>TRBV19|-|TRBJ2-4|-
TGTGCCAGTAGTATAATTAAGGGGGCCAAAAACATTCAGTACTTC
CASSIIKGAKNIQYF
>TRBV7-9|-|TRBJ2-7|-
TGTGCCAGCAGTTCCCAGGGTTACGAGCAGTACTTC
CASSSQGYEQYF
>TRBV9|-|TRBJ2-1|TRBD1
TGTGCCAGCAGCGCGGGACAGAGCTACAATGAGCAGTTCTTC
CASSAGQSYNEQFF
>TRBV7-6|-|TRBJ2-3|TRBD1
TGTGCCAGCAGCCGGACAGGGGGTATCACAGATACGCAGTATTTT
CASSRTGGITDTQYF
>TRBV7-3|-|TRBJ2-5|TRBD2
TGTGCCAGCAGCTTCACCGGGGGGGCCCAGTACTTC
CASSFTGGAQYF
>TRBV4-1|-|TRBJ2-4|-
TGCGCCAGCAGCCAAGATCCCGGGACTTCAGCCAAAAACATTCAGTACTTC
CASSQDPGTSAKNIQYF
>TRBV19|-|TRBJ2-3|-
TGTGCCAGTAGTATATCACTAGGACTGGATACGCAGTATTTT
CASSISLGLDTQYF
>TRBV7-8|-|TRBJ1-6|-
TGTGCCAGCAGCCCCGGAGGGGTTTCCTATAATTCACCCCTCCACTTT
CASSPGGVSYNSPLHF
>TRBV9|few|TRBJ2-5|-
TGTGCCAGCAGCGGAGGACTCTTTCAAGAGACCCAGTACTTC
CASSGGLFQETQYF
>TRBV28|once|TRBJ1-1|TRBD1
TGTGCCAGCAGACCTCAGGGGGCCATGAACACTGAAGCTTTCTTT
CASRPQGAMNTEAFF